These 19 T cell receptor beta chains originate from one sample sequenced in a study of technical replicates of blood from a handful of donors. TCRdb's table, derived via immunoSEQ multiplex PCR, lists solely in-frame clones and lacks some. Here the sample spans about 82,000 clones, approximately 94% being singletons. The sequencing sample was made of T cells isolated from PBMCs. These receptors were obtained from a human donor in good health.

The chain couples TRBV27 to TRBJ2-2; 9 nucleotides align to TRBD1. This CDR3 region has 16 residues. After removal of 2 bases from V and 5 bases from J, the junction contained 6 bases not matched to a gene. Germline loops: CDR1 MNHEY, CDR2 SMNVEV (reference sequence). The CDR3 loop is CASSLGQGLGTGELFF. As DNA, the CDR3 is TGTGCCAGCAGTTTAGGACAGGGGCTAGGGACCGGGGAGCTGTTTTTT.

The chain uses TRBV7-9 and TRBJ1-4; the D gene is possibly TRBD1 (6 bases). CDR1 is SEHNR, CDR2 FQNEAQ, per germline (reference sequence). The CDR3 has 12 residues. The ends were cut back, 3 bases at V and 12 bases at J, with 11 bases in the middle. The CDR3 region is CASSLVGAELFF. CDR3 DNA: TGTGCCAGCAGCTTGGTGGGGGCGGAACTGTTTTTT.

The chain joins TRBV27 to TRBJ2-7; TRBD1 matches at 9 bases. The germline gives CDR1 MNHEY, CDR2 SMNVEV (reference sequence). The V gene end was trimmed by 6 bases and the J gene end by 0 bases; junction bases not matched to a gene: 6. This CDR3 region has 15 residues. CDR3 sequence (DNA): TGTGCCAGCAGGCCTAGGACAGGGGACTCCTACGAGCAGTACTTC. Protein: CASRPRTGDSYEQYF.

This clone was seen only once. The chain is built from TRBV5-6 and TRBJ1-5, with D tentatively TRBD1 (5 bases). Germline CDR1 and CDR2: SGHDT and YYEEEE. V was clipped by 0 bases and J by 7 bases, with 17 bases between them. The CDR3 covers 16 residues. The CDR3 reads CASSLGPRDFLQPQHF. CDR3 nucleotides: TGTGCCAGCAGCTTGGGCCCCCGGGACTTTCTCCAGCCCCAGCATTTT.

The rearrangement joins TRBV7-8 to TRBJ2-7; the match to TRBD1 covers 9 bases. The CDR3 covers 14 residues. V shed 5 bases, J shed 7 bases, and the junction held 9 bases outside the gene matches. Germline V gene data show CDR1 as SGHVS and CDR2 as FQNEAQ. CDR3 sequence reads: CASSRVGQGVEQYF. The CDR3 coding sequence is TGTGCCAGCAGCCGAGTGGGACAGGGCGTTGAGCAGTACTTC.

The CDR3 sequence: CASIAGGFSTDTQYF. The CDR3 DNA is TGTGCCAGCATTGCGGGCGGTTTTAGCACAGATACGCAGTATTTT. This chain links TRBV7-9 with TRBJ2-3; TRBD2 is a possible D gene (5 bases). CDR1 and CDR2 from the germline V gene are SEHNR and FQNEAQ (reference sequence). This CDR3 spans 15 amino acids. Trimming pared 7 bases from V and 0 bases from J, leaving 14 bases between.

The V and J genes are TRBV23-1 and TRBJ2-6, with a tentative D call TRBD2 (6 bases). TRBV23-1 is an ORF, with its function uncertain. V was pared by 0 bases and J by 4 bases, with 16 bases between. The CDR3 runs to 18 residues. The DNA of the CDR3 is TGCGCCAGCAGTCAATCGGAGGGAGGCAACTGCGGGGCCAACGTCCTGACTTTC. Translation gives CASSQSEGGNCGANVLTF.

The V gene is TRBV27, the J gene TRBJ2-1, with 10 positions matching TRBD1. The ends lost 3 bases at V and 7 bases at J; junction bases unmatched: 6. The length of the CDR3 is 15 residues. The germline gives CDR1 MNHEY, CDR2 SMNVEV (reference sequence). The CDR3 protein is CASSFGQGGWNEQFF. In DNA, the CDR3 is TGTGCCAGCAGTTTTGGACAGGGGGGATGGAATGAGCAGTTCTTC.

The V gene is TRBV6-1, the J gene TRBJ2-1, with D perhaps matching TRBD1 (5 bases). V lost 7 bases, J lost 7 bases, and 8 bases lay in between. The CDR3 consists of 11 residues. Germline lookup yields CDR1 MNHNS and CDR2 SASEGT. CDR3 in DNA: TGTGCCAGCATCCAGGGAAATGAGCAGTTCTTC. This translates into CASIQGNEQFF.

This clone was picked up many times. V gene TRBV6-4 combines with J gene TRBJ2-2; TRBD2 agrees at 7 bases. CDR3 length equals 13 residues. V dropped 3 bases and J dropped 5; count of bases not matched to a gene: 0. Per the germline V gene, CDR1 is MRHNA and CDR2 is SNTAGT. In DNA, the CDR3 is TGTGCCAGCAGTGAGCGGGAGACCGGGGAGCTGTTTTTT. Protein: CASSERETGELFF.

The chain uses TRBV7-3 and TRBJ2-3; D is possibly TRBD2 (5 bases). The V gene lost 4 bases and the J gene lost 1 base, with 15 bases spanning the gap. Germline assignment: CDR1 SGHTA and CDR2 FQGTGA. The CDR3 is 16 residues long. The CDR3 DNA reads TGTGCCAGCAGCTATTCAACTAGTTCGGGCACAGATACGCAGTATTTT. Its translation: CASSYSTSSGTDTQYF.

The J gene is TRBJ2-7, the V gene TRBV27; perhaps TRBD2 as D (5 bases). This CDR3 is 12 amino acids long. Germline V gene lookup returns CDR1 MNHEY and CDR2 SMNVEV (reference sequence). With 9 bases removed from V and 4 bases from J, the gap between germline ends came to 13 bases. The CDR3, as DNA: TGTGCCAGTGGACTGTTTCCTTACGAGCAGTACTTC. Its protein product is CASGLFPYEQYF.

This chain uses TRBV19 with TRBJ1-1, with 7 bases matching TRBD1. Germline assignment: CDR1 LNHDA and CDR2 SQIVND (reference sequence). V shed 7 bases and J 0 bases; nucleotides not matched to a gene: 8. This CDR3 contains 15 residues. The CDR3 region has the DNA TGTGCCAGTACCAGACAGGGCCTGATGAACACTGAAGCTTTCTTT. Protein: CASTRQGLMNTEAFF.

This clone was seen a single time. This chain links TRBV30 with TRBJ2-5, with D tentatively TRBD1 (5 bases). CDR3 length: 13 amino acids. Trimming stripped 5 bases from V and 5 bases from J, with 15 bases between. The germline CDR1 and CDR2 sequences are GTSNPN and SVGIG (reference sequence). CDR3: CAWGTGLWETQYF. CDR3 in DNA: TGTGCCTGGGGTACAGGTCTCTGGGAGACCCAGTACTTC.

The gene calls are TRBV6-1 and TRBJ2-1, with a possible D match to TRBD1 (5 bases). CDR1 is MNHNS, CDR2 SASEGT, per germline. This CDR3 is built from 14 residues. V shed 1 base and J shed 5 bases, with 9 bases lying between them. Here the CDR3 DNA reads TGTGCCAGCAGTGAAGAGGCAGGGAACAATGAGCAGTTCTTC. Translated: CASSEEAGNNEQFF.

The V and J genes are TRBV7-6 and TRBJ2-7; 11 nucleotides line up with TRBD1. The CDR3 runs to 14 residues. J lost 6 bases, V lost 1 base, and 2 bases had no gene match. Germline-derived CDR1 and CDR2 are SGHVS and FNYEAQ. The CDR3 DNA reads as TGTGCCAGCAGCTTAGGGACAGGGGGCCTCGAGCAGTACTTC. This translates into CASSLGTGGLEQYF.

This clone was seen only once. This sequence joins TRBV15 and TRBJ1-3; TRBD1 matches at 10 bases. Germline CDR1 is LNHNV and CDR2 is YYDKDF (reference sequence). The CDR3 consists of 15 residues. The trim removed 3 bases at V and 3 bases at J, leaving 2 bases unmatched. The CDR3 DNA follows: TGTGCCACCAGCAGCGACAGGGGGCTTGGAAACACCATATATTTT. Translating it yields CATSSDRGLGNTIYF.

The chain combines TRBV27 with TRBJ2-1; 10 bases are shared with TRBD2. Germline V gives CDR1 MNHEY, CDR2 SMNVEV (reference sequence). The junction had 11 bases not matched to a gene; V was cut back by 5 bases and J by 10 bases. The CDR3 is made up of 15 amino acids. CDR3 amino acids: CASSPRASGREEQFF. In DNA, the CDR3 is TGTGCCAGCAGTCCCCGAGCCAGCGGGAGGGAGGAGCAGTTCTTC.

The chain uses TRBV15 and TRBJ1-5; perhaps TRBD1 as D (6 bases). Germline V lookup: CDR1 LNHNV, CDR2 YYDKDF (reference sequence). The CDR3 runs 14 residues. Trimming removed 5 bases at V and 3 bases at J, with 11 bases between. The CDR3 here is CATSSTGINQPQHF. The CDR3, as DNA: TGTGCCACCAGCTCAACAGGGATCAATCAGCCCCAGCATTTT.